This T cell receptor beta chain came from a study of shared clonotypes between healthy human individuals. Subsets obtained from CD4+ cells comprised CD45RA+ naive and CD45RA-negative memory cells. This CDR3 has 16 residues. Germline CDR1 SGHRS, CDR2 YFSETQ. The V segment lost 0 bases and the J segment 8 bases; nucleotides outside the gene matches: 8. Running of the assay took place at deep level. Sequencing used immunoSEQ multiplex PCR; TCRdb keeps in-frame clones, though not all of them. The top ten hold under 0.45% of the sample, which has more than 1,200,000 clones, 98% seen once. V gene TRBV5-1 combines with J gene TRBJ2-3; 11 nucleotides align to TRBD2. The sequenced sample was naive CD4+ T cells sorted from blood. Subset denoted: CD45RA+ positively selected. The receptor comes from a man aged 25 to 40 in good health. CDR3 DNA: TGCGCCAGCAGCTTGGTGGAGGTAGCGGGAGGGCCTACGCAGTATTTT. Translating it yields CASSLVEVAGGPTQYF.